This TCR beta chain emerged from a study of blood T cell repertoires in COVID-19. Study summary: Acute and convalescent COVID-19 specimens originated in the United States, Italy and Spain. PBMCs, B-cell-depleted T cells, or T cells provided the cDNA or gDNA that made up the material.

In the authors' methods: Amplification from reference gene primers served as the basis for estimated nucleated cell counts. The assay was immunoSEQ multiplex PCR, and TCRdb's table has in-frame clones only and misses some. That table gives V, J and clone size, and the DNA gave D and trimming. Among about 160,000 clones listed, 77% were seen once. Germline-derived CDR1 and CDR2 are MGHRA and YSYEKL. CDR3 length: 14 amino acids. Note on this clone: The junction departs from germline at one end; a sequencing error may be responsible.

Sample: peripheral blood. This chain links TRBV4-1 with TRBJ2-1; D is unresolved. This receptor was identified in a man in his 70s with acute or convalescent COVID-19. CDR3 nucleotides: TGCGCCAGCAGCCAATGGGCCTCCGACAATGAGCAGTTCTTC. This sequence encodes CASSQWASDNEQFF.